This entry concerns a single TCR beta chain. Assay runs were performed at deep level. The table came from immunoSEQ multiplex PCR; TCRdb's copy has only in-frame clones and leaves some out. The profile shows about 1,800,000 clones, approximately 94% of them singletons. Naive CD8 cells were CD45RO-negative, positively selected for CCR7, excluding terminally differentiated effector memory CD45RA+ cells. This entry is derived from a study of shared clonotypes between healthy human individuals. The V gene lost 5 bases and the J gene lost 3 bases, with 11 bases spanning the gap. The CDR3 loop spans 13 amino acids. Germline CDR1 SEHNR, CDR2 FQNEAQ (reference sequence).

The chain uses TRBV7-9 and TRBJ2-7; D gene ambiguous. The clonotype was recovered from a man aged 18 to 30 in good health. Material: naive CD8+ T cells sorted from blood. The CDR3 spells CASSHSDGYEQYF. The CDR3 region has the DNA TGTGCCAGCAGCCACTCGGACGGCTACGAGCAGTACTTC. Supplemented by reference TRBV7-9 and TRBJ2-7, the full variable domain reads DTGVSQNPRHKITKRGQNVTFRCDPISEHNRLYWYRQTLGQGPEFLTYFQNEAQLEKSRLLSDRFSAERPKGSFSTLEIQRTEQGDSAMYLCASSHSDGYEQYFGPGTRLTVT.